A single sample gave rise to the 24 T cell receptor beta chains below, sequenced in a study of blood T cell repertoires in COVID-19. The repertoire was sequenced with immunoSEQ multiplex PCR; TCRdb's copy has only in-frame clones and lacks some. The sample has under 250,000 clones; over 70% are singletons. Sequencing was performed on peripheral blood. These receptors were collected from a woman aged 80 or over with acute or convalescent COVID-19.

CDR3 DNA: TGCGCCAGCGCGGGGACAGGGCAAGAGACCCAGTACTTC. It yields the protein CASAGTGQETQYF. This chain connects TRBV10-1 to TRBJ2-5, with 9 bases identical to TRBD1. With 8 bases clipped from V and 2 bases from J, the junction kept 3 bases outside the gene matches. The CDR3 runs 13 residues. The V gene's germline CDR1 is WNHNN and CDR2 SYGVQD (reference sequence).

The CDR3 spells CASSFLGQGNQPQHF. CDR3 DNA sequence: TGTGCCAGCAGCTTTCTGGGACAGGGGAATCAGCCCCAGCATTTT. This chain uses TRBV7-8 with TRBJ1-5; 10 positions agree with TRBD1. After removal of 3 bases from V and 4 bases from J, the junction contained 3 bases not matched to a gene. The CDR3 length is 15 residues. CDR1 and CDR2 (germline): SGHVS, FQNEAQ.

This clone appeared a single time. V is TRBV27 and J is TRBJ1-2, with 10 positions matching TRBD1. V lost 2 bases and J lost 5; bases outside the gene matches: 8. Per the germline V gene, CDR1 is MNHEY and CDR2 is SMNVEV (reference sequence). The CDR3 extends over 16 amino acids. CDR3 DNA: TGTGCCAGCAGTTTACGACCCGGGACAGGGGTGTATGGCTACACCTTC. Translated: CASSLRPGTGVYGYTF.

This sequence joins TRBV30 and TRBJ1-1; 8 bases line up with TRBD1. J lost 4 bases, V lost 0 bases, and 4 bases had no gene match. Germline V gene lookup returns CDR1 GTSNPN and CDR2 SVGIG (reference sequence). This CDR3 comprises 14 residues. CDR3 in DNA: TGTGCCTGGAGTGTTACAGGGGGGCGCACTGAAGCTTTCTTT. The encoded protein is CAWSVTGGRTEAFF.

The V call is TRBV5-1, the J call TRBJ2-7; the match to TRBD1 covers 7 bases. J lost 0 bases, V lost 4 bases, and 7 bases had no gene match. Looked up from germline, CDR1 is SGHRS and CDR2 is YFSETQ. This CDR3 region has 15 residues. CDR3 protein: CASSTGTASSYEQYF. CDR3 nucleotides: TGCGCCAGCAGCACCGGGACAGCGTCCTCCTACGAGCAGTACTTC.

The chain employs TRBV12-2 and TRBJ1-1; the table's TRBD1 call for D was not verified on the DNA. TRBV12-2 is designated a pseudogene. This CDR3 comprises 18 residues. In nucleotides, the CDR3 is TGTGCAAGTCGCTTATCGTCAGGGCCGGATTTTGGGAACACTGAAGCTTTCTTT. Translation: CASRLSSGPDFGNTEAFF.

V and J are TRBV5-1 and TRBJ2-7, with 9 bases that match TRBD2. After removal of 2 bases from V and 4 bases from J, the junction contained 10 bases not matched to a gene. The CDR3 totals 16 residues. Germline V lookup: CDR1 SGHRS, CDR2 YFSETQ. This CDR3 is CASSLGLREGLYEQYF. In DNA, the CDR3 is TGCGCCAGCAGCTTAGGTTTGCGGGAGGGCCTTTACGAGCAGTACTTC.

This clone appeared a few times. This chain links TRBV6-6 with TRBJ2-7, with TRBD1 identical over 9 bases. The V segment lost 6 bases and the J segment 3 bases; nucleotides outside the gene matches: 9. The germline V gene encodes CDR1 MNHNY and CDR2 SVGAGI (reference sequence). The CDR3 runs to 15 residues. The CDR3 region has the DNA TGTGCCAGCAGCAGGGAGGGACAGGGCCTCTACGAGCAGTACTTC. Protein sequence: CASSREGQGLYEQYF.

The chain carries TRBV5-1 and TRBJ1-2; TRBD1 agrees at 8 bases. Germline CDR1 SGHRS, CDR2 YFSETQ. The CDR3 runs 19 residues. The J segment lost 3 bases and the V segment lost 0 bases, leaving 16 bases of the junction unmatched. The CDR3, as DNA: TGCGCCAGCAGCTTGGTTATACAGGGGGGCCAACCACTAGACTATGGCTACACCTTC. It specifies CASSLVIQGGQPLDYGYTF.

The chain uses TRBV6-5 and TRBJ1-2; 7 bases align to TRBD1. This CDR3 region has 15 residues. V gave up 5 bases and J gave up 0 bases; unmatched junction bases: 6. Germline-derived CDR1 and CDR2 are MNHEY and SVGAGI. CDR3: CASSNTGEANYGYTF. The DNA of the CDR3 is TGTGCCAGCAGTAATACAGGGGAAGCTAACTATGGCTACACCTTC.

This chain joins TRBV6-6 and TRBJ2-7; TRBD1 agrees at 8 bases. Trimming cost V 2 bases and J 5 bases; bases outside gene matches: 11. The CDR3 covers 16 residues. Germline CDR1 is MNHNY and CDR2 is SVGAGI (reference sequence). This CDR3 reads CASSYAFRGRTHEQYF. The CDR3, as DNA: TGTGCCAGCAGTTACGCCTTCAGGGGGCGCACCCACGAGCAGTACTTC.

This clone has a count of ten or more. The chain has TRBV7-9 and TRBJ1-4; unclear D gene. The ends were cut back, 6 bases at V and 8 bases at J, with 16 bases in the middle. The CDR3 sequence is 14 residues long. Germline CDR1 is SEHNR and CDR2 is FQNEAQ (reference sequence). The CDR3 loop is CASRRRDGGEKLFF. DNA of the CDR3: TGTGCCAGCAGGCGCCGGGATGGAGGGGAAAAACTGTTTTTT.

The V gene is TRBV6-1, the J gene TRBJ2-7; maybe TRBD1 (5 bases). From germline, CDR1 is MNHNS and CDR2 SASEGT. The CDR3 is 14 residues long. Deletions cut 7 bases from V and 0 bases from J, with 13 bases between. CDR3 coding DNA: TGTGCCAGCAAAATCGACAGTGCCTCCTACGAGCAGTACTTC. Translating it yields CASKIDSASYEQYF.

The V gene is TRBV6-4, the J gene TRBJ2-1; 13 nucleotides match TRBD2. This CDR3 is built from 14 residues. Germline-derived CDR1 and CDR2 are MRHNA and SNTAGT. V was pared by 3 bases and J by 10 bases, with 3 bases of the junction left unmatched. For the CDR3, the DNA is TGTGCCAGCAGTGAACTAGCGGGGGGGTACGAGCAGTTCTTC. This translates into CASSELAGGYEQFF.

This clone came up once. This sequence joins TRBV4-1 and TRBJ2-1, with D uncertain. The V gene's germline CDR1 is MGHRA and CDR2 YSYEKL. Deletions cut 1 base from V and 5 bases from J, with 12 bases between. The CDR3 runs to 15 residues. CDR3 loop: CASSQVVSWNNEQFF. For the CDR3, the DNA is TGCGCCAGCAGCCAAGTGGTTAGCTGGAACAATGAGCAGTTCTTC.

Here the CDR3 DNA reads TGTGCCACCAGTGATCCTGGGACAAAGGGAGAGACCCAGTACTTC. Translating gives CATSDPGTKGETQYF. The chain recombines TRBV24-1 with TRBJ2-5, with D tentatively TRBD1 (6 bases). The length of the CDR3 is 15 residues. V dropped 3 bases and J dropped 4 bases, with 14 bases sitting between them. The germline gives CDR1 KGHDR, CDR2 SFDVKD.

The CDR3 sequence is CASGRGTSGSATDTQYF. The CDR3 DNA sequence: TGTGCTAGTGGCCGAGGGACTAGCGGGAGTGCGACAGATACGCAGTATTTT. The chain combines TRBV12-5 with TRBJ2-3, with 14 nucleotides matching TRBD2. Germline-derived CDR1 and CDR2 are LGHNT and FRNRAP. V lost 6 bases, J lost 3 bases, and 8 bases stayed unmatched. There are 17 residues in the CDR3.

The CDR3 coding sequence is TGTGCCAGCAGCCCGGGCAGGGTCTCCTACGAGCAGTACTTC. Translation gives CASSPGRVSYEQYF. V usage is TRBV7-2 and J usage is TRBJ2-7, with D maybe TRBD1 (5 bases). Trimming took 5 bases from V and 0 from J, leaving 11 bases between them. This CDR3 is built from 14 residues. Germline V gene lookup returns CDR1 SGHTA and CDR2 FQGNSA.

CDR3 DNA sequence: TGTGCCTGGGACAGGGGGAAAAGGAATTCACCCCTCCACTTT. Translation gives CAWDRGKRNSPLHF. V usage is TRBV30 and J usage is TRBJ1-6; 9 positions agree with TRBD1. Germline V lookup: CDR1 GTSNPN, CDR2 SVGIG (reference sequence). The V and J ends lost 5 bases and 7 bases, in that order; junction bases with no gene match: 6. This CDR3 has 14 residues.

The gene calls are TRBV29-1 and TRBJ1-2; 9 nucleotides line up with TRBD1. Germline assignment: CDR1 SQVTM and CDR2 ANQGSEA. The trim removed 6 bases at V and 0 bases at J, leaving 5 bases unmatched. The length of the CDR3 is 14 residues. CDR3 sequence reads: CSVPGQGTNYGYTF. DNA for the CDR3: TGCAGCGTCCCAGGACAGGGGACTAACTATGGCTACACCTTC.

The J gene is TRBJ2-2, the V gene TRBV19, with 10 nucleotides matching TRBD2. Germline V gives CDR1 LNHDA, CDR2 SQIVND (reference sequence). The length of the CDR3 is 16 residues. V was clipped by 5 bases and J by 7 bases; unmatched bases: 10. Written as DNA, the CDR3 is TGTGCCAGTAGTCCTACGAGCGGGGGGGCCGGCGGGGAGCTGTTTTTT. Amino acid sequence: CASSPTSGGAGGELFF.

The chain couples TRBV6-5 to TRBJ1-1, with D possibly matching TRBD1 (5 bases). The germline CDR1 and CDR2 sequences are MNHEY and SVGAGI. CDR3 length equals 14 residues. V gave up 7 bases and J gave up 1 base, with 13 bases separating them. CDR3 DNA sequence: TGTGCCAGCAAGGAGACAGTGCAGAACACTGAAGCTTTCTTT. Its translation: CASKETVQNTEAFF.

This clone has just one count. The rearrangement uses TRBV5-1 and TRBJ2-1, with D perhaps matching TRBD2 (6 bases). This CDR3 contains 14 residues. V lost 0 bases and J 10 bases, leaving 14 bases between the germline ends. Germline assignment: CDR1 SGHRS and CDR2 YFSETQ. In DNA form, the CDR3 reads TGCGCCAGCAGCTTGGCGGGGTCGGAGGGGGAGCAGTTCTTC. Encoded protein: CASSLAGSEGEQFF.

V gene TRBV20-1 combines with J gene TRBJ1-5, with a tentative D call TRBD1 (6 bases). Deletions cut 3 bases from V and 1 base from J, with 13 bases between. The CDR3 sequence is 15 residues long. Germline V gene data show CDR1 as DFQATT and CDR2 as SNEGSKA (reference sequence). In DNA form, the CDR3 reads TGCAGTGCTAGTAGCGGCAGGGGAAGCAATCAGCCCCAGCATTTT. Translated: CSASSGRGSNQPQHF.